This T cell receptor (beta chain) was captured in a study of cytomegalovirus exposure and HLA in healthy donors. Points from the study as a whole: Some TCR beta chains (more than 150 of them) were listed as cytomegalovirus-associated. In terms of immune exposure information, only CMV serostatus was available. Among the CMV-associated chains, a few were confirmed in vitro as specific for CMV antigens.

The PCR employed 60 Vbeta primers together with 13 Jbeta primers. Sequenced by immunoSEQ multiplex PCR; TCRdb stores in-frame clones only, minus some. This sample contains about 130,000 clones. Though probably carrying unrecorded immune exposures, donors were nominally healthy at sampling. For this clone: What it binds is not known.

V gave up 0 bases and J gave up 5 bases, with 14 bases separating them. The CDR3 runs 16 residues. Germline CDR1 and CDR2: MGHRA and YSYEKL. The sequenced material came from PBMCs. The chain is built from TRBV4-1 and TRBJ2-1; D not certain. This clonotype was sampled from a woman aged 40 to 50 in good health and CMV-seropositive. The CDR3 spells CASSQDWSLENNEQFF. The CDR3 DNA reads as TGCGCCAGCAGCCAAGATTGGAGTCTAGAGAACAATGAGCAGTTCTTC.